This TCR beta chain was profiled in a study of early stage breast cancer tumors. Repertoires were generated with immunoSEQ multiplex PCR, while TCRdb's copy carries only in-frame clones and drops some. The sample carries 25,000 to 30,000 clones, roughly two thirds recorded once. Germline trimming cut 0 bases from V and 6 bases from J; bases unmatched to any gene: 13. The CDR3 has 18 amino acids. Germline V gene sequence: CDR1 LGHNA, CDR2 YSLEER. The TCR comes from a person aged 50-59 years with breast cancer. Sequencing input: blood. The V and J genes are TRBV4-3 and TRBJ2-3; TRBD2 aligns across 9 bases. DNA for the CDR3: TGCGCCAGCAGCCAAGAGGGGGGCGCTAGCGGGACCCCCGATACGCAGTATTTT. As protein: CASSQEGGASGTPDTQYF.